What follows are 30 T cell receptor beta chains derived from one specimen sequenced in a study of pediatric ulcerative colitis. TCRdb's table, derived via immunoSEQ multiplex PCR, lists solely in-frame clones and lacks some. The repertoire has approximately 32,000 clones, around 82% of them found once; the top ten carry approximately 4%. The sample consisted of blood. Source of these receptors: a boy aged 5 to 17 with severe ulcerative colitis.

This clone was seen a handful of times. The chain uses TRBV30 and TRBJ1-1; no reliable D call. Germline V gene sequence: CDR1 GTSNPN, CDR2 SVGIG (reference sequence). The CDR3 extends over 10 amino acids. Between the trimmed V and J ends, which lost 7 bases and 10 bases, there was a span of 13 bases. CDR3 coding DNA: TGTGCCTCACGAGATGAACGAGCTTTCTTT. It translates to CASRDERAFF.

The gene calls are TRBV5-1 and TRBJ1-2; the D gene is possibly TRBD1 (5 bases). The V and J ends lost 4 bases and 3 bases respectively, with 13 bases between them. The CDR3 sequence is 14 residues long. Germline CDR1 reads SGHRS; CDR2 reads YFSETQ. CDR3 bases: TGCGCCAGCAGCCTAACAGGTTATGACTATGGCTACACCTTC. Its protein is CASSLTGYDYGYTF.

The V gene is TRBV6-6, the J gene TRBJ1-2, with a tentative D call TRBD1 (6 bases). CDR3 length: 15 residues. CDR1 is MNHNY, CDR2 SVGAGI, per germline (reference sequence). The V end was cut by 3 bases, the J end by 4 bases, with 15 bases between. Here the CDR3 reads CASSYSQEGGYGYTF. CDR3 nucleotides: TGTGCCAGCAGTTATAGTCAAGAGGGGGGCTATGGCTACACCTTC.

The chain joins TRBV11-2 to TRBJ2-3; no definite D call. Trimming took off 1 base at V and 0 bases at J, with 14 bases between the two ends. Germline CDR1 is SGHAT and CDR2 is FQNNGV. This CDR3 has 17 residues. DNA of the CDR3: TGTGCCAGCAGCTTAGGTGGCCTATCTTGGAGCACAGATACGCAGTATTTT. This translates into CASSLGGLSWSTDTQYF.

The CDR3 loop is CASSYYGTHMNTEAFF. The CDR3 region has the DNA TGTGCCAGCAGTTACTACGGGACACACATGAACACTGAAGCTTTCTTT. V and J are TRBV6-5 and TRBJ1-1; D possibly corresponds to TRBD1 (6 bases). V lost 1 base to trimming and J lost 0 bases, with 12 bases between them. The germline gives CDR1 MNHEY, CDR2 SVGAGI. The CDR3 totals 16 residues.

The CDR3 loop reads CASSPPRGLRSGNTIYF. The CDR3 DNA is TGTGCCAGCAGCCCCCCCCGGGGTTTGAGGTCTGGAAACACCATATATTTT. The chain employs TRBV9 and TRBJ1-3; D gene uncertain. Germline V gene lookup returns CDR1 SGDLS and CDR2 YYNGEE. The CDR3 runs 17 residues. The V end was cut by 4 bases, the J end by 1 base, with 18 bases between.

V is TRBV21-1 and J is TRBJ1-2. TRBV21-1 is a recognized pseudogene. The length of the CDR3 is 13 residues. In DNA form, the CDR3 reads TGTGCCTCGGGGGGAACAGGGCTCTATGGCTACACCTTC. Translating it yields CASGGTGLYGYTF.

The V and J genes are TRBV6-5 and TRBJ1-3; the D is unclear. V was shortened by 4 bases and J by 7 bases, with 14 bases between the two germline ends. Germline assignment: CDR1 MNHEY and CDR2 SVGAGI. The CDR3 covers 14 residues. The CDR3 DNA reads TGTGCCAGCAGTTGGGGATCCCAAGGGAACACCATATATTTT. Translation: CASSWGSQGNTIYF.

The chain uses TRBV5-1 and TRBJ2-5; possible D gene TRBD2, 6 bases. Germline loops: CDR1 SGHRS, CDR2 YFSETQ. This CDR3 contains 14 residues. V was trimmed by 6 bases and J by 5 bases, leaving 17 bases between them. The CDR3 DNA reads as TGCGCCAGCACCGTATCGGGGGATCGGGAGACCCAGTACTTC. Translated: CASTVSGDRETQYF.

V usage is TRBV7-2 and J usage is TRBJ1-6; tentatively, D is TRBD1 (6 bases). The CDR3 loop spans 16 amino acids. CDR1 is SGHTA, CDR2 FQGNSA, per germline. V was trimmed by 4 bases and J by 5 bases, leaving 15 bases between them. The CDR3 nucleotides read TGTGCCAGCAGCTCCCTCGGACAGCTAGATAATTCACCCCTCCACTTT. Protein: CASSSLGQLDNSPLHF.

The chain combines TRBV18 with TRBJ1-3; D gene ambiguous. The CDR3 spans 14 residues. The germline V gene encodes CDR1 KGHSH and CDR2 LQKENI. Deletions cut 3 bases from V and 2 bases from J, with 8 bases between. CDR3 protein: CASSPVRAGNTIYF. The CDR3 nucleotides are TGTGCCAGCTCACCTGTCCGAGCTGGAAACACCATATATTTT.

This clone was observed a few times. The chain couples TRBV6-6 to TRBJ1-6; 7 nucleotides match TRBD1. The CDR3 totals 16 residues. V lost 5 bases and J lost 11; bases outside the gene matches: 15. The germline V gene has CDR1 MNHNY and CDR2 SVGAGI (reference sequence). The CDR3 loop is CASSPTDREIVPPLHF. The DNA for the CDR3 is TGTGCCAGCAGTCCCACTGACAGGGAGATTGTTCCACCCCTCCACTTT.

This CDR3 reads CSVEGLYRGTQYF. The CDR3 DNA reads TGCAGCGTTGAAGGCTTATACAGGGGGACCCAGTACTTC. V usage is TRBV29-1 and J usage is TRBJ2-5; 7 nucleotides align to TRBD1. Per the germline V gene, CDR1 is SQVTM and CDR2 is ANQGSEA. This CDR3 contains 13 residues. V lost 1 base, J lost 7 bases, and 6 bases stayed unmatched.

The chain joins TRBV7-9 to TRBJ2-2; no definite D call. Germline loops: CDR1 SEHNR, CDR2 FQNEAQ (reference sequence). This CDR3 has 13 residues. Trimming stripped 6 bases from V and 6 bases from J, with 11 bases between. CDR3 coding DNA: TGTGCCAGCAGATTGGAAGAGTCCGGGGAGCTGTTTTTT. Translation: CASRLEESGELFF.

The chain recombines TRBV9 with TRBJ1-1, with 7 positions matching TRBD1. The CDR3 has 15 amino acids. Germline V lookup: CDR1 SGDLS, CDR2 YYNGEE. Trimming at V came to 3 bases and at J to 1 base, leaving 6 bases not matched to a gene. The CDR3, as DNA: TGTGCCAGCAGCGCCAGGGACAGCCCGAACACTGAAGCTTTCTTT. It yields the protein CASSARDSPNTEAFF. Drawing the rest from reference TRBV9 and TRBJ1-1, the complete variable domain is DSGVTQTPKHLITATGQRVTLRCSPRSGDLSVYWYQQSLDQGLQFLIQYYNGEERAKGNILERFSAQQFPDLHSELNLSSLELGDSALYFCASSARDSPNTEAFFGQGTRLTVV.

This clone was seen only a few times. CDR3 loop: CASARGGSYEQYF. The CDR3 nucleotides read TGCGCCAGCGCGAGGGGGGGCTCCTACGAGCAGTACTTC. The V call is TRBV5-1, the J call TRBJ2-7; TRBD2 is a possible D gene (7 bases). Germline V lookup: CDR1 SGHRS, CDR2 YFSETQ. V lost 7 bases, J lost 0 bases, and 11 bases lay in between. This CDR3 spans 13 amino acids.

Written as DNA, the CDR3 is TGCGCCAGCAGCCCCTCGGGGGGATGGGACAGGGGCTACTACGAGCAGTACTTC. Translating gives CASSPSGGWDRGYYEQYF. V is TRBV4-3 and J is TRBJ2-7; TRBD1 matches 10 bases. The CDR3 contains 18 residues. V trimming: 4 bases; J trimming: 3 bases; junction bases outside the gene matches: 15. Germline values: CDR1 LGHNA, CDR2 YSLEER.

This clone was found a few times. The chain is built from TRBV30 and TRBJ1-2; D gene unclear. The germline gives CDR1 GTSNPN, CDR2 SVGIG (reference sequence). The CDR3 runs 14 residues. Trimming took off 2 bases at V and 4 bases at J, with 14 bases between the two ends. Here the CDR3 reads CAWSPNLNSYGYTF. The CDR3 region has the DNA TGTGCCTGGAGTCCCAACCTCAACAGCTATGGCTACACCTTC. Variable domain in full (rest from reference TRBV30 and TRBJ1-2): SQTIHQWPATLVQPVGSPLSLECTVEGTSNPNLYWYRQAAGRGLQLLFYSVGIGQISSEVPQNLSASRPQDRQFILSSKKLLLSDSGFYLCAWSPNLNSYGYTFGSGTRLTVV.

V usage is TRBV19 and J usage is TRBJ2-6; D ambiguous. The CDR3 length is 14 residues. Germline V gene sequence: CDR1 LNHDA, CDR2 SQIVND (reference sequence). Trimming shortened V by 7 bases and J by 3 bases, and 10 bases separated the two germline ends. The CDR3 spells CASKPGFGANVLTF. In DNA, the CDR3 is TGTGCCAGTAAGCCGGGCTTTGGGGCCAACGTCCTGACTTTC.

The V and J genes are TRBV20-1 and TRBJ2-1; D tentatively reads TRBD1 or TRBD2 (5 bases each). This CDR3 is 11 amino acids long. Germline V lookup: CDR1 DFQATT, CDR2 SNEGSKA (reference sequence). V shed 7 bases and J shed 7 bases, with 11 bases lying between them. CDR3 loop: CSGSWGNEQFF. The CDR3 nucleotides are TGCAGTGGGTCGTGGGGGAATGAGCAGTTCTTC.

CDR3 sequence: CASSLHRQGARQPQHF. The CDR3 nucleotides are TGTGCCAGCAGTTTACATAGACAGGGGGCAAGACAGCCCCAGCATTTT. The J gene is TRBJ1-5, the V gene TRBV28; 10 bases align to TRBD1. J gave up 7 bases and V 2 bases, and 8 bases lay outside the gene matches. Germline V lookup: CDR1 MDHEN, CDR2 SYDVKM. The CDR3 is 16 residues long.

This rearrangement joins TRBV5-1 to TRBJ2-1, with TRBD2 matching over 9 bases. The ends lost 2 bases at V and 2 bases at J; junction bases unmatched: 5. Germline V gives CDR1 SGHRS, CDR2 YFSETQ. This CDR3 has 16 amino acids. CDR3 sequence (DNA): TGCGCCAGCAGCTTCCGCGGGGGGGATACCTACAATGAGCAGTTCTTC. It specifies CASSFRGGDTYNEQFF.

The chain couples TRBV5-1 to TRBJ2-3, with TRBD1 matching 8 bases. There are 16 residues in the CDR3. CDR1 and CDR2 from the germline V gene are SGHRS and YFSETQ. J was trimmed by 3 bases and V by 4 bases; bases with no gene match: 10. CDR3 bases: TGCGCCAGCAGCCAAGCCGGGACAGGAGTGACAGATACGCAGTATTTT. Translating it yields CASSQAGTGVTDTQYF.

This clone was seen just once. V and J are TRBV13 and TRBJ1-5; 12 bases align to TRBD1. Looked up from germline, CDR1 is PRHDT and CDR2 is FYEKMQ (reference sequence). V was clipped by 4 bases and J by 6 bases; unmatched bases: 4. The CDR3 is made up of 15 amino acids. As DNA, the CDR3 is TGTGCCAGCAGCTCCGGGACAGGGGGCCCTCAGCCCCAGCATTTT. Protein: CASSSGTGGPQPQHF.

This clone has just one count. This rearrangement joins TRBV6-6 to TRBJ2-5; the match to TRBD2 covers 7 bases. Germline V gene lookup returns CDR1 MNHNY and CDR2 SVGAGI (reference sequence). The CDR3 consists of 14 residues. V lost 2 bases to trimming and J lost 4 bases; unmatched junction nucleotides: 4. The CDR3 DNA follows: TGTGCCAGCAGTTACATTCCGGGGGGAGAGACCCAGTACTTC. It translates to CASSYIPGGETQYF.

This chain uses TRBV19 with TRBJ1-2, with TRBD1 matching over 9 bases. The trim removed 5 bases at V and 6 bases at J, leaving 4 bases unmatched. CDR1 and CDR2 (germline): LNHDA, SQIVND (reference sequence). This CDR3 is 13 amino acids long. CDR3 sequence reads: CASSLRTGDGYTF. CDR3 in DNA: TGTGCCAGTAGTCTTAGGACAGGGGATGGCTACACCTTC.

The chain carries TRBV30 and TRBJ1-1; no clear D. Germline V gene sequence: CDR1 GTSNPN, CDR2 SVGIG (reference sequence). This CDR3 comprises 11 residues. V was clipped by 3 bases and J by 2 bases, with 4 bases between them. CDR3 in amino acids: CAWSVNTEAFF. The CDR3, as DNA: TGTGCCTGGAGCGTCAACACTGAAGCTTTCTTT. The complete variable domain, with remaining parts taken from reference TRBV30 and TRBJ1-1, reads SQTIHQWPATLVQPVGSPLSLECTVEGTSNPNLYWYRQAAGRGLQLLFYSVGIGQISSEVPQNLSASRPQDRQFILSSKKLLLSDSGFYLCAWSVNTEAFFGQGTRLTVV.

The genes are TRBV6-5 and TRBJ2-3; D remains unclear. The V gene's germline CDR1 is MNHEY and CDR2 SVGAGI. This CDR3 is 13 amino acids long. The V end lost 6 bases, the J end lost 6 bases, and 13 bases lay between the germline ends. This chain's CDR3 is CASRPLIGDTQYF. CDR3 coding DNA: TGTGCCAGCAGACCTCTTATCGGCGATACGCAGTATTTT.

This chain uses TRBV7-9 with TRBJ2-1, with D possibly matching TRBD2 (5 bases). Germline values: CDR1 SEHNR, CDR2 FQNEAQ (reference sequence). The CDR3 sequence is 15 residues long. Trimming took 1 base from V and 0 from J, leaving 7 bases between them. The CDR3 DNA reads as TGTGCCAGCAGCTTAGAGCGGAGCTCCTACAATGAGCAGTTCTTC. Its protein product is CASSLERSSYNEQFF. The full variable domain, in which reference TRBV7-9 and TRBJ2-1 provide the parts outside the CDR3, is DTGVSQNPRHKITKRGQNVTFRCDPISEHNRLYWYRQTLGQGPEFLTYFQNEAQLEKSRLLSDRFSAERPKGSFSTLEIQRTEQGDSAMYLCASSLERSSYNEQFFGPGTRLTVL.

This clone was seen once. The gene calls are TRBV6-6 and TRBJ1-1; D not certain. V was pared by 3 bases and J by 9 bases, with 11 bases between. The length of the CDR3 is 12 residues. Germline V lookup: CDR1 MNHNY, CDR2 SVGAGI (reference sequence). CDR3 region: CASSYGETKAFF. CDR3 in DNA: TGTGCCAGCAGTTATGGGGAAACCAAAGCTTTCTTT.